This TCR beta chain derives from a study of shared clonotypes between healthy human individuals (dated by TCRdb to the early 2020s). Broadly, across the study: Three men and a couple of women, aged 18 to 49 years, made up the cohort. To increase sequencing depth and limit assay-specific biases, different laboratories used diverse techniques to prepare libraries and sequence TCR repertoires. For each donor, CD4 naive and CD4 memory were each given three plates, CD8 naive was given two plates, and CD8 memory was given one plate. Each donor's leukapheresis produced roughly between roughly 0.94 and 9.5 billion PBMCs. Blood TCR repertoires of several healthy adults were deeply sequenced to estimate repertoire size and the extent of clonotype sharing between individuals.

Via the germline V gene, CDR1 is SGHAT and CDR2 FQNNGV. Including the terminal cysteine and phenylalanine, the CDR3 comprises 13 residues. Only the CDR3 DNA stays, 39 bases, in frame from base 1. The V and J ends are trimmed by 5 bases and 6 bases, leaving 10 bases between them. Healthy HIV-negative adults with no recently reported acute infections or vaccinations were included as donors. Every donor was a Caucasian adult living in Nashville, Tennessee, USA. CD4+ T cells were enriched by magnetic negative selection, after which naive cells were positively selected on CD45RA and the negative fraction was taken as the memory subset. Blood was collected by leukapheresis, and PBMCs were isolated by Ficoll-Histopaque density gradient centrifugation and then cryopreserved in liquid nitrogen vapor phase. Purity and quantity of every magnetically sorted T cell population were checked by analytical flow cytometry. Genomic DNA was isolated from each sorted fraction and quantified by UV absorbance on a Nanodrop 2000c.

Overall results and qualifications from the work: Sampling was limited to blood, and TCR repertoires in tissue likely differ from TCR repertoires in blood. Even with the large sequencing depth, rarefaction of the sorted-subset datasets indicated that sequencing was incomplete. Approximately 4.8% of naive CD4, 3.5% of naive CD8, about 2.4% of memory CD4, and about 0.4% of memory CD8 clonotypes were shared across several donors. Compared with non-shared clonotypes, clonotypes shared by all four sorted-subset donors had higher generation probabilities. Larger estimated clonotype richness was generally found for naive subsets than for memory subsets. The small number of donors limited the genetic and exposure-history diversity represented. Based on pairwise subsampling, the degree of clonotype sharing among donors was expected to be affected by sequencing depth.

Using the deep immunoSEQ assay, TCR CDR3 regions were amplified from genomic DNA by multiplex PCR. For each cell subset, the extracted genomic DNA was distributed evenly across all wells of several immunoSEQ 96-well plates, and each plate served as one replicate. For sorted subsets, roughly 200 ng genomic DNA, equal to tens of thousands of T cell genomes, was loaded into each replicate PCR. The purified libraries were quantified using a Qubit 3.0 fluorometer, sized with a Bioanalyzer 2100, and then quantified again using the KAPA Library Quantification kit. Each immunoSEQ 96-well plate was sequenced on its own single-read 150-cycle Illumina NextSeq 550 flow cell. The source study handled its data this way. Because only junctional sequences without quality scores were contained in the immunoSEQ output, filtering matching that applied to full-length reads could not be performed. Sequences were annotated with PyIR, a Python wrapper for IgBLAST v1.9, using IMGT germline references to assign V/J genes and CDR3. Reads were filtered out if the reads had weak V/J assignments (E-value above 1e-6), no CDR3, stop codons, out-of-frame junctions, or ambiguous translated residues. V3J clonotypes were defined as sequences sharing the same inferred V gene, J gene, and CDR3 amino acid sequence. Percentage overlap between repertoires was calculated by dividing the number of shared unique clonotypes by the size of the smaller repertoire. Richness of each repertoire was evaluated using RTK rarefaction, the Chao1 estimator, and Recon v2.1 estimates of unobserved clonotypes. Generation probabilities were computed with OLGA for all TCRbeta clonotypes obtained by the gDNA method from four donors. This immuneACCESS table, as held by TCRdb, lists in-frame sequences with V and J called but not all clones. Of the missing ones, under half trace to an unresolved V gene in checked studies; the others have no known cause. V, J and clone size reflect that table, while D and trimming were determined from the DNA. The sample profile shows about 2 million clones; about 95% of them were found once. The top ten clonotypes cover more than 0.1% of the sample.

Note on this clone: The antigen this receptor binds is unknown. Base qualities are not at hand, and no much larger clone is one base apart. Distinct nucleotide sequences in the sample also encode this CDR3.

The receptor chain draws on TRBV11-2 and TRBJ2-2, with TRBD1 as a weak D call on 5 bases. This sequence originates from a man younger than 35 in good health. Material for sequencing was naive CD4+ T cells sorted from blood. The cell subset or site tag for this specimen amounts to: CD45RA+ positively selected. The nucleotide sequence reads TGTGCCAGCAGCCCAGGGTCGGCCGGGGAGCTGTTTTTT. This translates into CASSPGSAGELFF.